The 20 T cell receptor beta chains below were found in one sample sequenced in a study of identical twins. TCRdb re-called the 5' RACE reads with MiXCR, one entry per CDR3 protein. The sample includes under 450,000 distinct CDR3 sequences, approximately 17% of them seen just once. Sequenced material: naive T cells sorted from blood. The receptors come from a man in his forties or fifties in good health.

This clonotype was counted ten times or more. This chain links TRBV6-2 or TRBV6-3 with TRBJ2-2; D is ambiguous. The CDR3 totals 15 residues. Germline lookup yields CDR1 MNHEY and CDR2 SVGEGT. V gave up 6 bases and J gave up 3 bases, with 14 bases separating them. The CDR3 reads CASSFTRSDTGELFF. In DNA form, the CDR3 reads TGTGCCAGCAGCTTTACCCGCAGTGACACCGGGGAGCTGTTTTTT.

The chain carries TRBV6-6 and TRBJ2-7; 7 nucleotides match TRBD1. The V gene end was trimmed by 6 bases and the J gene end by 3 bases; junction bases not matched to a gene: 5. This CDR3 spans 13 amino acids. CDR1 MNHNY and CDR2 SVGAGI come from the germline V gene (reference sequence). The CDR3 protein is CASRTGQYYEQYF. As DNA, the CDR3 is TGTGCCAGCAGAACGGGACAGTACTACGAGCAGTACTTC.

This chain connects TRBV12-3 or TRBV12-4 to TRBJ1-1; D is unresolved. The CDR3 consists of 13 residues. Trimming removed 7 bases from V and 4 bases from J, with 13 bases in between. CDR3 nucleotides: TGTGCCAGCACTTACGGCCCGGGCACTGAAGCTTTCTTT. It codes for CASTYGPGTEAFF.

In its sample, this clonotype was seen many times. The chain recombines TRBV15 with TRBJ2-7; 7 nucleotides match TRBD1. Germline V gene data show CDR1 as LNHNV and CDR2 as YYDKDF (reference sequence). This CDR3 spans 15 amino acids. The junction had 5 bases not matched to a gene; V was cut back by 0 bases and J by 3 bases. The CDR3 nucleotides are TGTGCCACCAGCAGAGATAGACAGGGCAACTACGAGCAGTACTTC. Translation: CATSRDRQGNYEQYF.

The rearrangement links TRBV5-1 to TRBJ2-1; D gene uncertain. Gene TRBJ2-7 matches the end of the DNA better, so the J call may be wrong. Germline V gene sequence: CDR1 SGHRS, CDR2 YFSETQ. This CDR3 is built from 13 residues. The CDR3 DNA sequence: TGCGCCAGCAGCTTGGGAGGTTACAATGAGCAGTACTTC. Its protein is CASSLGGYNEQYF.

This clonotype was counted at least ten times. The genes are TRBV20-1 and TRBJ2-7; D may be TRBD1 (6 bases). The CDR3 is 11 residues long. V was trimmed by 6 bases and J by 4 bases, leaving 10 bases between them. Germline V gives CDR1 DFQATT, CDR2 SNEGSKA (reference sequence). The CDR3 DNA follows: TGCAGTGCGCCGGACAGATACGAGCAGTACTTC. This gives the protein CSAPDRYEQYF.

There are many counts of this clonotype. The rearrangement links TRBV5-1 to TRBJ2-7, with D possibly matching TRBD2 (6 bases). V was pared by 1 base and J by 2 bases, with 10 bases between. Germline-derived CDR1 and CDR2 are SGHRS and YFSETQ. The CDR3 is 14 residues long. CDR3 DNA sequence: TGCGCCAGCAGCTTGAGGAGGGGACCCTACGAGCAGTACTTC. It encodes CASSLRRGPYEQYF. Variable domain in full (rest from reference TRBV5-1 and TRBJ2-7): KAGVTQTPRYLIKTRGQQVTLSCSPISGHRSVSWYQQTPGQGLQFLFEYFSETQRNKGNFPGRFSGRQFSNSRSEMNVSTLELGDSALYLCASSLRRGPYEQYFGPGTRLTVT.

Only a few counts were recorded for this clonotype. The chain joins TRBV6-5 to TRBJ2-3; TRBD1 agrees at 11 bases. There are 15 residues in the CDR3. V was clipped by 2 bases and J by 4 bases; unmatched bases: 2. Germline V gene sequence: CDR1 MNHEY, CDR2 SVGAGI. For the CDR3, the DNA is TGTGCCAGCAGTTACGGACAGGGGGCCTCAGATACGCAGTATTTT. This sequence encodes CASSYGQGASDTQYF.

This chain connects TRBV11-2 to TRBJ2-1, with 13 bases fitting TRBD2. Germline V gives CDR1 SGHAT, CDR2 FQNNGV. This CDR3 contains 15 residues. V dropped 3 bases and J dropped 8; count of bases not matched to a gene: 4. CDR3 sequence (DNA): TGTGCCAGCAGCTTGGGACTAGCGGGACGCGATGAGCAGTTCTTC. This codes for CASSLGLAGRDEQFF.

V and J are TRBV28 and TRBJ2-5, with TRBD1 matching 12 bases. The CDR3 covers 16 residues. CDR1 and CDR2 from the germline V gene are MDHEN and SYDVKM. Trimming took 5 bases from V and 5 from J; bases not matched to a gene: 9. This CDR3 is CASSPAGTGGGETQYF. The CDR3 nucleotides are TGTGCCAGCAGTCCGGCCGGGACAGGGGGCGGGGAGACCCAGTACTTC.

This clonotype has more than one count but fewer than ten. V gene TRBV21-1 combines with J gene TRBJ2-7; the table's D call, TRBD2, has no DNA check behind it. TRBV21-1 is a listed pseudogene. The CDR3 is made up of 15 amino acids. CDR3 region: CASSPPAMGSYEQYF. The CDR3 DNA is TGTGCCAGCAGCCCCCCCGCGATGGGCTCCTACGAGCAGTACTTC.

The chain is built from TRBV5-6 and TRBJ1-1; a weak D match, TRBD1 (5 bases). The CDR3 totals 16 residues. V shed 0 bases and J shed 5 bases, with 17 bases lying between them. The germline V gene encodes CDR1 SGHDT and CDR2 YYEEEE. The CDR3 region is CASSLVMVRGRTEAFF. The CDR3 bases are TGTGCCAGCAGCTTGGTTATGGTCCGGGGACGAACTGAAGCTTTCTTT.

The gene calls are TRBV10-3 and TRBJ2-3; TRBD2 aligns across 9 bases. Germline values: CDR1 ENHRY, CDR2 SYGVKD. V was pared by 0 bases and J by 6 bases, with 10 bases of the junction left unmatched. The CDR3 has 17 amino acids. The CDR3 spells CAISESVPGLAFDTQYF. The CDR3 DNA is TGTGCCATCAGTGAGTCCGTCCCGGGACTAGCATTCGATACGCAGTATTTT.

The gene calls are TRBV18 and TRBJ1-1; D unresolved. The CDR3 is made up of 12 amino acids. Germline V gene lookup returns CDR1 KGHSH and CDR2 LQKENI. The V end lost 4 bases, the J end lost 8 bases, and 11 bases lay between the germline ends. For the CDR3, the DNA is TGTGCCAGCTCACGCCAGAGCGGGGAAGCTTTCTTT. As protein: CASSRQSGEAFF.

This clonotype was observed a single time. This chain uses TRBV3-1 with TRBJ2-5; tentatively, D is TRBD2 (6 bases). Deletions cut 6 bases from V and 1 base from J, with 12 bases between. Germline V gene data show CDR1 as LGHDT and CDR2 as YNNKEL (reference sequence). CDR3 length: 14 residues. CDR3 in amino acids: CASSGMGGQETQYF. For the CDR3, the DNA is TGTGCCAGCAGTGGTATGGGGGGCCAAGAGACCCAGTACTTC.

V and J are TRBV5-5 and TRBJ1-1, with 7 bases lining up with TRBD1. Germline loops: CDR1 SGHKS, CDR2 YYEKEE (reference sequence). This CDR3 is built from 16 residues. The V segment lost 2 bases and the J segment 2 bases; nucleotides outside the gene matches: 9. The CDR3 DNA is TGTGCCAGCAGCTTTGCCCCGACAGGGCACAACACTGAAGCTTTCTTT. Translating it yields CASSFAPTGHNTEAFF.

This clonotype was seen more than once but under ten times. V usage is TRBV15 and J usage is TRBJ2-1; TRBD2 aligns across 7 bases. The length of the CDR3 is 16 residues. Germline CDR1 and CDR2: LNHNV and YYDKDF (reference sequence). With V trimmed by 0 bases and J by 7 bases, 9 bases remained unmatched. DNA of the CDR3: TGTGCCACCAGCAGAGATTTGGGCCCGGGAGGAAATGAGCAGTTCTTC. Its protein product is CATSRDLGPGGNEQFF.

CDR3 DNA: TGTGCCAGCAGGGACTCTGGGGCCAACGTCCTGACTTTC. It encodes CASRDSGANVLTF. The chain combines TRBV12-3 or TRBV12-4 with TRBJ2-6, with D uncertain. V lost 6 bases to trimming and J lost 0 bases, with 3 bases between them. CDR3 length equals 13 residues.

This clonotype was recorded a few times. J is TRBJ2-2 and V is TRBV7-9; 8 bases align to TRBD1. V shed 4 bases and J 2 bases; nucleotides not matched to a gene: 9. CDR3 size: 17 residues. CDR1 is SEHNR, CDR2 FQNEAQ, per germline (reference sequence). CDR3 residues: CASSSTSGQGNTGELFF. Written as DNA, the CDR3 is TGTGCCAGCAGCTCCACGTCCGGACAGGGAAACACCGGGGAGCTGTTTTTT.

This clonotype was seen more than once but under ten times. The chain uses TRBV4-1 and TRBJ2-1; D remains unclear. From germline, CDR1 is MGHRA and CDR2 YSYEKL. V was clipped by 1 base and J by 2 bases, with 12 bases between them. CDR3 length equals 16 residues. The CDR3 loop reads CASSQVEHPPYNEQFF. The CDR3 DNA reads as TGCGCCAGCAGCCAAGTGGAGCACCCTCCCTACAATGAGCAGTTCTTC.